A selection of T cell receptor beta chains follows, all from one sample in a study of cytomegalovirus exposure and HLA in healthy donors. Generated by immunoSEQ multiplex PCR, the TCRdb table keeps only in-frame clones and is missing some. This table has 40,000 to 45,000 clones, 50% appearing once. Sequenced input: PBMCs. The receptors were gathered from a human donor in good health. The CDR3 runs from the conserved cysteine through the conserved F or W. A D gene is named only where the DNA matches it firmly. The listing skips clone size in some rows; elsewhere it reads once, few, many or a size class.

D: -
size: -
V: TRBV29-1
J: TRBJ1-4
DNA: TGCAGCGCAGCACTCGGGAATGAAAAACTGTTTTTT
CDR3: CSAALGNEKLFF

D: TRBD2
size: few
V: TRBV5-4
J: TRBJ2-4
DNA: TGTGCCAGCAGCTCGGGACTATCCCAAAACATTCAGTACTTC
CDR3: CASSSGLSQNIQYF

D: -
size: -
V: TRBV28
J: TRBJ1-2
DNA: TGTGCCAGCAGTCTGGGGGGGGGTAACTATGGCTACACCTTC
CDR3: CASSLGGGNYGYTF

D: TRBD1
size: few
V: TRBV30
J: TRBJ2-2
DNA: TGTGCCTGGAGTAGACACAGGGGGATGAACACCGGGGAGCTGTTTTTT
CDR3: CAWSRHRGMNTGELFF

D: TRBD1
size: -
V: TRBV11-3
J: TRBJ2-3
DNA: TGTGCCAGCAGCTTACTGACAGGGCCTGTTTTCTCACCAGATACGCAGTATTTT
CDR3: CASSLLTGPVFSPDTQYF

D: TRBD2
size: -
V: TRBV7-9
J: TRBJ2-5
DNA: TGTGCCAGCAGCTTAGCATTGGGACTAGCGGGGCAAGAGACCCAGTACTTC
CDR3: CASSLALGLAGQETQYF

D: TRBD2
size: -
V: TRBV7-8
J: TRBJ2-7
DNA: TGTGCCAGCAGCAGATCTAGCGGTACATGGGGTTACGAGCAGTACTTC
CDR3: CASSRSSGTWGYEQYF

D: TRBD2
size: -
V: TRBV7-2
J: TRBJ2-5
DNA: TGTGCCAGCAGCTTAGACCACGGCGGGGGGAGGACCCAGTACTTC
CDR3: CASSLDHGGGRTQYF

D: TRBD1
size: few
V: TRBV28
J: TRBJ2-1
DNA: TGTGCCAGCCAGTTGCTCGGGGACAGGGCCTACAATGAGCAGTTCTTC
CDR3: CASQLLGDRAYNEQFF

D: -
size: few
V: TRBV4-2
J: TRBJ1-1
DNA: TGTGCCAGCAGGCAGGTGGGCGCGAACACTGAAGCTTTCTTT
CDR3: CASRQVGANTEAFF